The entry that follows covers one T cell receptor (beta chain) sequence. As yet, its antigen is unknown. This specimen belongs to a study of shared clonotypes between healthy human individuals. Whole-study results and caveats: Among the subsets, naive ones generally showed larger estimated richness than memory ones.

Sequencing was performed with immunoSEQ multiplex PCR; in TCRdb, only in-frame clones are kept and a portion is missing. Of hundreds of thousands of clones in the sample, 90% to 95% were seen once. Positive CCR7 selection of CD45RO-negative cells yielded the naive CD8 cells, and terminally differentiated effector memory CD45RA+ cells were excluded. All participating donors were Caucasian adults from Nashville, Tennessee. Germline loops: CDR1 SGHNT, CDR2 YENEEA. The CDR3 spans 15 residues. Trimming stripped 1 base from V and 2 bases from J, with 12 bases between. This sequence joins TRBV11-3 and TRBJ2-7; D call uncertain. The sequenced material came from naive CD8+ T cells sorted from blood. The origin of this receptor is a young man in good health. The CDR3 here is CASSLGPARTYEQYF. The CDR3 bases are TGTGCCAGCAGCTTAGGCCCGGCCAGGACCTACGAGCAGTACTTC. Full variable domain (remainder filled in from reference TRBV11-3 and TRBJ2-7): EAGVVQSPRYKIIEKKQPVAFWCNPISGHNTLYWYLQNLGQGPELLIRYENEEAVDDSQLPKDRFSAERLKGVDSTLKIQPAELGDSAVYLCASSLGPARTYEQYFGPGTRLTVT.